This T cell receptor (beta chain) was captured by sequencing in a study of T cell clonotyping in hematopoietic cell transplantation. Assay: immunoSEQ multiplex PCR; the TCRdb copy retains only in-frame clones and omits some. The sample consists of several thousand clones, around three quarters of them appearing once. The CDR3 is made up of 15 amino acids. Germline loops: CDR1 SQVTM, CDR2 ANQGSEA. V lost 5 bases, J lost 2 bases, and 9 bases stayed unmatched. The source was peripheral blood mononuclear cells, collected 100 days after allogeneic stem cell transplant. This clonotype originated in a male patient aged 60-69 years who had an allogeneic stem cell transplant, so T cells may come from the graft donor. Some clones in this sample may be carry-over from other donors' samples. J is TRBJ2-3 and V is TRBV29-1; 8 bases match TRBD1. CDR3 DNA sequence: TGCAGCGTTCGGAAGACAGGGGAAAACACAGATACGCAGTATTTT. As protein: CSVRKTGENTDTQYF.